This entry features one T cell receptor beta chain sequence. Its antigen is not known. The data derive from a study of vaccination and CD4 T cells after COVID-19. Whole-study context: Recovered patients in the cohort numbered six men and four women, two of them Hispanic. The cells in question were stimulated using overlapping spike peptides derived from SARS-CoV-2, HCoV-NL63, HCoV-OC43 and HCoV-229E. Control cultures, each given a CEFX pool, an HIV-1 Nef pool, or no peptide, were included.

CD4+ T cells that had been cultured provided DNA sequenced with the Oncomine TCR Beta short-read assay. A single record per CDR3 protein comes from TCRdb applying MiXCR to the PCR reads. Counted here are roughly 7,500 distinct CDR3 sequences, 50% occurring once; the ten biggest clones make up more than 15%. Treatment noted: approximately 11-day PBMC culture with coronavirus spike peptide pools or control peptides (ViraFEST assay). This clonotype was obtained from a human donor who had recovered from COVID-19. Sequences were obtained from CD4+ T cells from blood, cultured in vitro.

The CDR3 DNA sequence: TGTGCCAGCAGCTCTAGCGGGAAGTCTTACGAGCAGTACTTC. It yields the protein CASSSSGKSYEQYF. The chain has TRBV7-9 and TRBJ2-7; 9 positions agree with TRBD2. The germline CDR1 and CDR2 sequences are SEHNR and FQNEAQ (reference sequence). The CDR3 is 14 amino acids. V dropped 4 bases and J dropped 4; count of bases not matched to a gene: 5.